Listed here are 19 T cell receptor beta chains from one sample, sequenced in a study of CD8+ T cells in alopecia areata. RNA was extracted and reverse transcribed into cDNA as the sequencing template. Profiled with immunoSEQ multiplex PCR; TCRdb holds only in-frame clones, not every one. The sample contains about 64,000 clones, roughly 46% of which appear only once. Treatment meaning: oral pan-JAK inhibitor, 5-10 mg twice daily. This specimen consisted of CD8+ T cells sorted from blood, obtained around week 37, from a patient treated with tofacitinib. The receptor set was obtained from a human donor with alopecia areata.

The sample holds one count of this clone. The rearrangement uses TRBV30 and TRBJ2-7, with 10 positions matching TRBD2. Germline loops: CDR1 GTSNPN, CDR2 SVGIG (reference sequence). V shed 3 bases and J 0 bases; nucleotides not matched to a gene: 5. This CDR3 has 15 amino acids. The CDR3, as DNA: TGTGCCTGGAGAGGACTAGCGGTTAGCTCCTACGAGCAGTACTTC. This translates into CAWRGLAVSSYEQYF.

The rearrangement uses TRBV9 and TRBJ2-7; D not certain. This CDR3 contains 14 residues. Between the trimmed V and J ends, which lost 0 bases and 2 bases, there was a span of 9 bases. CDR1 is SGDLS, CDR2 YYNGEE, per germline. The CDR3 nucleotides read TGTGCCAGCAGCGTAGGCGGATCTACCTACGAGCAGTACTTC. Protein: CASSVGGSTYEQYF.

The chain has TRBV5-1 and TRBJ2-5; 14 bases line up with TRBD2. The CDR3 has 19 amino acids. Germline-derived CDR1 and CDR2 are SGHRS and YFSETQ. The V and J ends lost 0 bases and 3 bases, in that order; junction bases with no gene match: 10. The CDR3: CASSLGPGLAGELEETQYF. Written as DNA, the CDR3 is TGCGCCAGCAGCTTGGGCCCGGGACTAGCGGGAGAGTTAGAAGAGACCCAGTACTTC.

This clone was observed a few times. The chain links TRBV2 to TRBJ2-1, with D perhaps TRBD2 (5 bases). Trimming shortened V by 3 bases and J by 6 bases, and 12 bases separated the two germline ends. Per germline, CDR1 SNHLY and CDR2 FYNNEI. The CDR3 covers 14 residues. The DNA for the CDR3 is TGTGCCAGCAGTGAGGTTTCACGGGGCAATGAGCAGTTCTTC. Translation gives CASSEVSRGNEQFF.

The chain carries TRBV6-1 and TRBJ2-7, with 7 positions matching TRBD1. This CDR3 is built from 14 residues. V shed 4 bases, J shed 7 bases, and the junction held 10 bases outside the gene matches. Germline V lookup: CDR1 MNHNS, CDR2 SASEGT. CDR3: CASSVETGRLEQYF. CDR3 coding DNA: TGTGCCAGCAGTGTTGAGACAGGGCGCTTAGAGCAGTACTTC.

This clone was counted between two and nine times. The chain is built from TRBV10-3 and TRBJ1-5; a possible D gene is TRBD1 (5 bases). The CDR3 runs to 14 residues. Between the trimmed V and J ends, which lost 4 bases and 7 bases, there was a span of 14 bases. Looked up from germline, CDR1 is ENHRY and CDR2 is SYGVKD. CDR3 sequence (DNA): TGTGCCATCAGTGTTGCCCAGGGCGGCCAGCCCCAGCATTTT. Its protein is CAISVAQGGQPQHF.

V is TRBV27 and J is TRBJ2-3; D is unresolved. The germline gives CDR1 MNHEY, CDR2 SMNVEV (reference sequence). Deletions cut 3 bases from V and 6 bases from J, with 10 bases between. The CDR3 extends over 13 amino acids. The CDR3 reads CASSLWATDTQYF. CDR3 bases: TGTGCCAGCAGTTTGTGGGCTACGGATACGCAGTATTTT.

V gene TRBV9 combines with J gene TRBJ2-2, with 7 bases matching TRBD2. The CDR3 spans 15 residues. V dropped 5 bases and J dropped 3; count of bases not matched to a gene: 7. Germline V gene sequence: CDR1 SGDLS, CDR2 YYNGEE. This CDR3 reads CASREGLADTGELFF. The CDR3 region has the DNA TGTGCCAGCAGGGAGGGGCTAGCGGACACCGGGGAGCTGTTTTTT.

This sequence joins TRBV11-2 and TRBJ2-4, with D tentatively TRBD2 (6 bases). Trimming shortened V by 4 bases and J by 0 bases, and 16 bases separated the two germline ends. The CDR3 has 17 amino acids. Looked up from germline, CDR1 is SGHAT and CDR2 is FQNNGV. CDR3 amino acids: CASSSPSQGLAKNIQYF. The CDR3 nucleotides read TGTGCCAGCAGCTCCCCATCTCAGGGACTAGCCAAAAACATTCAGTACTTC.

This clone was seen more than once but under ten times. CDR3 coding DNA: TGTGCCAGTAGTATAGCTCTTGGGGGGCCCTACGAGCAGTACTTC. This translates into CASSIALGGPYEQYF. The chain couples TRBV19 to TRBJ2-7; D is perhaps TRBD1 or TRBD2 (6 bases each). The V gene's germline CDR1 is LNHDA and CDR2 SQIVND (reference sequence). The CDR3 is 15 residues long. The V end was cut by 1 base, the J end by 2 bases, with 12 bases between.

This clone was seen more than once but under ten times. CDR3 residues: CASSRSPDRDEQYF. The CDR3 DNA reads as TGCGCCAGCAGCCGAAGTCCCGACCGAGACGAGCAGTACTTC. The gene calls are TRBV4-1 and TRBJ2-7; D gene uncertain. Trimming took 4 bases from V and 5 from J, leaving 15 bases between them. The V gene's germline CDR1 is MGHRA and CDR2 YSYEKL. The length of the CDR3 is 14 residues.

The gene calls are TRBV25-1 and TRBJ1-5; the D is unclear. Germline CDR1 reads MGHDK; CDR2 reads SYGVNS. Trimming removed 10 bases at V and 1 base at J, with 11 bases between. CDR3 length: 13 amino acids. CDR3 DNA sequence: TGTGCCAACCGAGGGATAAGCAATCAGCCCCAGCATTTT. Its protein product is CANRGISNQPQHF. The whole variable domain, filled in from reference TRBV25-1 and TRBJ1-5, reads EADIYQTPRYLVIGTGKKITLECSQTMGHDKMYWYQQDPGMELHLIHYSYGVNSTEKGDLSSESTVSRIRTEHFPLTLESARPSHTSQYLCANRGISNQPQHFGDGTRLSIL.

The rearrangement uses TRBV27 and TRBJ2-1; a weak D match, TRBD2 (5 bases). Looked up from germline, CDR1 is MNHEY and CDR2 is SMNVEV (reference sequence). V lost 2 bases to trimming and J lost 5 bases, with 13 bases between them. The CDR3 has 15 amino acids. The CDR3 region is CASSLGGPMNNEQFF. The CDR3 coding sequence is TGTGCCAGCAGTTTAGGCGGGCCTATGAACAATGAGCAGTTCTTC.

This clone qualifies as medium-sized. V gene TRBV29-1 combines with J gene TRBJ1-4; D uncertain. V was cut by 5 bases and J by 6 bases, with 1 base left in between. The CDR3 extends over 9 amino acids. Germline assignment: CDR1 SQVTM and CDR2 ANQGSEA. Here the CDR3 reads CSVYEKLFF. The CDR3 DNA sequence: TGCAGCGTTTATGAAAAACTGTTTTTT.

The rearrangement uses TRBV6-5 and TRBJ1-1; no clear D gene. The CDR3 consists of 11 residues. The V end was cut by 4 bases, the J end by 11 bases, with 11 bases between. CDR1 is MNHEY and CDR2 is SVGAGI in the germline V gene. The CDR3 loop reads CASSSRVGAFF. The CDR3 DNA reads TGTGCCAGCAGTTCTAGGGTAGGGGCTTTCTTT.

The rearrangement uses TRBV5-1 and TRBJ2-1; D is uncertain. Germline loops: CDR1 SGHRS, CDR2 YFSETQ. V lost 1 base, J lost 10 bases, and 12 bases lay in between. The CDR3 is 13 residues long. CDR3 protein: CASSLSLGPEQFF. The CDR3, as DNA: TGCGCCAGCAGCTTGTCTCTAGGCCCAGAGCAGTTCTTC. The variable domain in full, completed from reference TRBV5-1 and TRBJ2-1, reads KAGVTQTPRYLIKTRGQQVTLSCSPISGHRSVSWYQQTPGQGLQFLFEYFSETQRNKGNFPGRFSGRQFSNSRSEMNVSTLELGDSALYLCASSLSLGPEQFFGPGTRLTVL.

The chain joins TRBV29-1 to TRBJ2-2; no reliable D call. The germline CDR1 and CDR2 sequences are SQVTM and ANQGSEA. The CDR3 contains 11 residues. The V end was cut by 4 bases, the J end by 5 bases, with 5 bases between. Here the CDR3 reads CSVVETGELFF. The DNA of the CDR3 is TGCAGCGTTGTAGAAACCGGGGAGCTGTTTTTT.

The chain couples TRBV27 to TRBJ1-2, with D possibly matching TRBD1 (5 bases). CDR3 length: 14 residues. With 7 bases removed from V and 4 bases from J, the gap between germline ends came to 16 bases. CDR1 is MNHEY and CDR2 is SMNVEV in the germline V gene (reference sequence). The CDR3 DNA sequence: TGTGCCAGCACCCCCTCCACAGGACCCTATGGCTACACCTTC. Its translation is CASTPSTGPYGYTF.

This sequence joins TRBV7-9 and TRBJ2-1; D remains unclear. Deletions cut 5 bases from V and 0 bases from J, with 11 bases between. From germline, CDR1 is SEHNR and CDR2 FQNEAQ (reference sequence). This CDR3 is 15 amino acids long. DNA of the CDR3: TGTGCCAGCAGCCCCCAGCGTAGCTCCTACAATGAGCAGTTCTTC. The encoded protein is CASSPQRSSYNEQFF. Complete variable domain (other parts from reference TRBV7-9 and TRBJ2-1): DTGVSQNPRHKITKRGQNVTFRCDPISEHNRLYWYRQTLGQGPEFLTYFQNEAQLEKSRLLSDRFSAERPKGSFSTLEIQRTEQGDSAMYLCASSPQRSSYNEQFFGPGTRLTVL.